This TCR beta chain originates from a study of spatial heterogeneity in lung cancer. Documented time point: sample taken at primary tumor resection. TCRdb re-called the 5' RACE reads with MiXCR, one entry per CDR3 protein. The table shows some 39,000 distinct CDR3 sequences, with around 7% occurring only once. This clonotype was seen many times. The starting material was PBMCs, obtained at surgery. The clonotype originates from a female donor with early-stage non-small cell lung cancer.

The CDR3 DNA sequence: TGTGCCAGCACCCCCAGGGGTTGGGGCACAGATACGCAGTATTTT. Its translation is CASTPRGWGTDTQYF. The V and J genes are TRBV6-2 or TRBV6-3 and TRBJ2-3; possibly TRBD1 for D (6 bases). CDR1 MNHEY and CDR2 SVGEGT come from the germline V gene. The V end lost 7 bases, the J end lost 1 base, and 15 bases lay between the germline ends. The CDR3 length is 15 residues.